This passage covers 4 T cell receptor beta chains from one sample sequenced in a study of tumor-infiltrating lymphocytes in localized non-small cell lung cancer. Repertoires were generated with immunoSEQ multiplex PCR, while TCRdb's copy carries only in-frame clones and drops some. The repertoire holds about 24,000 clones, with 60% to 75% as singletons. Source material: lung tumor tissue. These receptors came from a human donor with non-small cell lung cancer.

The rearrangement links TRBV2 to TRBJ2-3, with no clear D. CDR1 is SNHLY and CDR2 is FYNNEI in the germline V gene. Trimming removed 3 bases at V and 3 bases at J, with 7 bases between. The length of the CDR3 is 13 residues. The CDR3 loop is CASSEGITDTQYF. The CDR3 region has the DNA TGTGCCAGCAGTGAGGGGATTACAGATACGCAGTATTTT.

This chain uses TRBV5-6 with TRBJ2-3; 7 bases are shared with TRBD2. Germline CDR1 is SGHDT and CDR2 is YYEEEE. The ends lost 2 bases at V and 2 bases at J; junction bases unmatched: 2. CDR3 length: 14 amino acids. CDR3 sequence reads: CASSLAGPTDTQYF. CDR3 sequence (DNA): TGTGCCAGCAGCTTAGCGGGACCCACAGATACGCAGTATTTT. The complete variable domain, with remaining parts taken from reference TRBV5-6 and TRBJ2-3, reads DAGVTQSPTHLIKTRGQQVTLRCSPKSGHDTVSWYQQALGQGPQFIFQYYEEEERQRGNFPDRFSGHQFPNYSSELNVNALLLGDSALYLCASSLAGPTDTQYFGPGTRLTVL.

This clone was observed a few times. V and J are TRBV5-5 and TRBJ2-7; TRBD2 matches at 15 bases. Germline V gene lookup returns CDR1 SGHKS and CDR2 YYEKEE (reference sequence). J lost 0 bases, V lost 4 bases, and 5 bases had no gene match. The CDR3 is 17 residues long. The CDR3 loop reads CASSEGLAGGRSYEQYF. The CDR3 DNA follows: TGTGCCAGCAGCGAGGGACTAGCGGGAGGACGCTCCTACGAGCAGTACTTC.

This chain connects TRBV7-2 to TRBJ2-1; 8 positions match TRBD1. With 3 bases clipped from V and 2 bases from J, the junction kept 3 bases outside the gene matches. CDR1 and CDR2 (germline): SGHTA, FQGNSA. The CDR3 runs to 15 residues. CDR3 bases: TGTGCCAGCAGCTTGGAGGGACAGGCCTACAATGAGCAGTTCTTC. It encodes CASSLEGQAYNEQFF.